The rows below give T cell receptor beta chains drawn from one sample of a study of blood T cell repertoires in COVID-19. Generated by immunoSEQ multiplex PCR, the TCRdb table keeps only in-frame clones and is missing some. The profile covers 110,000 or so clones, with around three quarters appearing a single time and roughly 6% taken by the ten largest. Sequences were obtained from peripheral blood. The receptors were sampled from a man between 65 and 85 years old with acute or convalescent COVID-19. CDR3s include the opening cysteine and the closing phenylalanine or tryptophan. The D gene is left open where the match is weak.

TRBD1 | TRBJ2-7 | TRBV7-2 | TGTGCCAGCAGCGACACCGGGACAGGGTACCACGAGCAGTACTTC | CASSDTGTGYHEQYF
NA | TRBJ2-5 | TRBV7-9 | TGTGCCAGCAGCTTAGTTGGGGACTACCAAGAGACCCAGTACTTC | CASSLVGDYQETQYF
NA | TRBJ2-7 | TRBV7-7 | TGTGCCAGCAGCTTGGGGGATGGGGGGGCGTACGAGCAGTACTTC | CASSLGDGGAYEQYF
TRBD1 | TRBJ1-1 | TRBV28 | TGTGCCAGCAGTTCGACAGGGTTAACCACTGAAGCTTTCTTT | CASSSTGLTTEAFF
NA | TRBJ1-6 | TRBV7-9 | TGTGCCAGCAGCCAACAGGGATCTTATAATTCACCCCTCCACTTT | CASSQQGSYNSPLHF
TRBD1 | TRBJ1-4 | TRBV19 | TGTGCCAGTTCGGACAGGGGCATCGGGGCGGGCGAAAAACTGTTTTTT | CASSDRGIGAGEKLFF
NA | TRBJ2-7 | TRBV7-2 | TGTGCCAGCAGCGTGGACTATTCCCGGTCCTCCTACGAGCAGTACTTC | CASSVDYSRSSYEQYF
TRBD1 | TRBJ2-3 | TRBV18 | TGTGCCAGCTCACTTACCGGGACAGGGGAGCCCGATACGCAGTATTTT | CASSLTGTGEPDTQYF
TRBD1 | TRBJ1-4 | TRBV4-2 | TGTGCCAGCAGCCTGTGGACAGGAGTTAATGAAAAACTGTTTTTT | CASSLWTGVNEKLFF
TRBD1 | TRBJ2-7 | TRBV18 | TGTGCCAGCTCACCCGGACAGGGTAGAGGCTCCTACGAGCAGTACTTC | CASSPGQGRGSYEQYF